This entry lists 17 T cell receptor beta chains sequenced from one sample in a study of Graves' ophthalmopathy and Graves' hyperthyroidism. Beta-chain TCR CDR3 regions were amplified from RNA transcripts. First-round RT-PCR with HTBI primers preceded a second-round multiplex PCR. TCRdb re-called the multiplex PCR reads through MiXCR, storing one row per CDR3 protein. The sample shows over a million distinct CDR3 sequences, about 36% of them seen only once. The sequenced sample consisted of peripheral blood or thyroid tissue (not recorded which). The receptors stem from an adult man with Graves' hyperthyroidism.

This clonotype is a singleton in its sample. The rearrangement links TRBV7-8 to TRBJ2-5; TRBD1 might be the D (6 bases). V dropped 5 bases and J dropped 3 bases, with 19 bases sitting between them. The CDR3 loop spans 16 amino acids. CDR1 SGHVS and CDR2 FQNEAQ come from the germline V gene. The CDR3: CASSPRTEPSKETQYF. The DNA for the CDR3 is TGTGCCAGCAGCCCCCGGACAGAGCCGTCAAAAGAGACCCAGTACTTC. The variable domain in full, completed from reference TRBV7-8 and TRBJ2-5, reads GAGVSQSPRYKVAKRGQDVALRCDPISGHVSLFWYQQALGQGPEFLTYFQNEAQLDKSGLPSDRFFAERPEGSVSTLKIQRTQQEDSAVYLCASSPRTEPSKETQYFGPGTRLLVL.

The V call is TRBV10-3, the J call TRBJ2-7, with a weak D call TRBD2 (6 bases). Germline CDR1 ENHRY, CDR2 SYGVKD. The length of the CDR3 is 14 residues. The V and J ends lost 11 bases and 7 bases respectively, with 24 bases between them. CDR3 sequence: CAAGWRENYNEQYF. DNA of the CDR3: TGTGCCGCCGGATGGAGGGAGAATTACAATGAGCAGTACTTC.

The chain recombines TRBV29-1 with TRBJ1-1; no clear D gene. The length of the CDR3 is 10 residues. V was trimmed by 8 bases and J by 6 bases, leaving 10 bases between them. Per the germline V gene, CDR1 is SQVTM and CDR2 is ANQGSEA. The CDR3 region is CSLRPSEAFF. The CDR3 DNA sequence: TGCAGCTTACGGCCCTCTGAAGCTTTCTTT.

For the CDR3, the DNA is TGCAGCGTTGAAGGTCTCACCGGGGGAAGCACAGATACGCAGTATTTT. Its protein product is CSVEGLTGGSTDTQYF. This chain uses TRBV29-1 with TRBJ2-3; tentative D call: TRBD2 (6 bases). The CDR3 is 16 amino acids. The V end lost 1 base, the J end lost 0 bases, and 14 bases lay between the germline ends. CDR1 SQVTM and CDR2 ANQGSEA come from the germline V gene.

A few counts support this clonotype. CDR3 nucleotide sequence: TGCAGCGTTTGGGACAGGGGTGAAGGCTACACCTTC. The encoded protein is CSVWDRGEGYTF. This chain joins TRBV29-1 and TRBJ1-2, with 10 bases aligning to TRBD1. Germline lookup yields CDR1 SQVTM and CDR2 ANQGSEA. V shed 5 bases and J 8 bases; nucleotides not matched to a gene: 5. This CDR3 is built from 12 residues.

J is TRBJ1-3 and V is TRBV7-2, with a possible D match to TRBD1 (5 bases). Trimming left V 5 bases short and J 0 bases short, with 17 bases between. Germline V gives CDR1 SGHTA, CDR2 FQGNSA. The CDR3 loop spans 17 amino acids. The CDR3 nucleotides read TGTGCCAGCAGCCAAGATCGGGGGGGGATCTCTGGAAACACCATATATTTT. This codes for CASSQDRGGISGNTIYF. Complete variable domain (other parts from reference TRBV7-2 and TRBJ1-3): GAGVSQSPSNKVTEKGKDVELRCDPISGHTALYWYRQSLGQGLEFLIYFQGNSAPDKSGLPSDRFSAERTGGSVSTLTIQRTQQEDSAVYLCASSQDRGGISGNTIYFGEGSWLTVV.

This clonotype was seen ten or more times. This chain connects TRBV7-2 to TRBJ2-5; no clear D. This CDR3 region has 15 residues. Germline V gene sequence: CDR1 SGHTA, CDR2 FQGNSA. V was trimmed by 5 bases and J by 1 base, leaving 14 bases between them. As DNA, the CDR3 is TGTGCCAGCAGCCCAACCCGGGTACGCCAAGAGACCCAGTACTTC. Amino acids: CASSPTRVRQETQYF.

The V gene is TRBV7-7, the J gene TRBJ2-7, with D maybe TRBD2 (5 bases). CDR1 is SSHAT and CDR2 is FNYEAQ in the germline V gene (reference sequence). This CDR3 is 13 amino acids long. This chain's CDR3 is CASDSWRTYEQYF. As DNA, the CDR3 is TGTGCTAGTGACTCGTGGAGGACCTACGAGCAGTACTTC.

In regard to this clonotype: At one end the junction does not follow the germline gene, possibly because of a read error. The V call is TRBV6-1, the J call TRBJ2-7, with TRBD1 identical over 7 bases. Germline loops: CDR1 MNHNS, CDR2 SASEGT. The CDR3 spans 14 residues. The CDR3 here is CAISDGGQSYEQYF. The CDR3 nucleotides read TGTGCCATCAGTGATGGGGGACAGAGCTACGAGCAGTACTTC.

This clonotype was recorded at least ten times. The rearrangement uses TRBV2 and TRBJ2-2; D possibly uses TRBD1 or TRBD2 (5 bases each). The CDR3 is 16 residues long. Trimming left V 7 bases short and J 0 bases short, with 15 bases between. Germline-derived CDR1 and CDR2 are SNHLY and FYNNEI. Here the CDR3 reads CASKYGTVANTGELFF. The CDR3 DNA sequence: TGTGCCAGCAAATATGGGACGGTCGCGAACACCGGGGAGCTGTTTTTT.

This clonotype was counted at least ten times. The chain employs TRBV10-3 and TRBJ1-1; no clear D gene. V lost 6 bases and J lost 1, with 9 bases in between. Germline V gene lookup returns CDR1 ENHRY and CDR2 SYGVKD. There are 13 residues in the CDR3. CDR3: CAISTYPNTEAFF. For the CDR3, the DNA is TGTGCCATCAGCACGTACCCGAACACTGAAGCTTTCTTT.

In this sample, this clonotype turned up once. V and J are TRBV7-8 and TRBJ2-7; 8 bases map to TRBD2. CDR3 size: 17 residues. Germline CDR1 is SGHVS and CDR2 is FQNEAQ. The junction had 12 bases not matched to a gene; V was cut back by 5 bases and J by 0 bases. CDR3: CASSPISLAGSSYEQYF. Here the CDR3 DNA reads TGTGCCAGCAGCCCGATTAGCCTAGCGGGTAGCTCCTACGAGCAGTACTTC.

The chain joins TRBV29-1 to TRBJ2-5; TRBD1 matches at 9 bases. CDR1 and CDR2 (germline): SQVTM, ANQGSEA. The CDR3 is made up of 15 amino acids. The V and J ends lost 7 bases and 9 bases, in that order; junction bases with no gene match: 18. CDR3 sequence (DNA): TGCAGCGCCTTGACGGGACAGGGAAGCAATCAGCCCCAGTACTTC. Translated: CSALTGQGSNQPQYF.

The rearrangement uses TRBV12-3 or TRBV12-4 and TRBJ1-3, with 10 bases matching TRBD1. V trimming: 4 bases; J trimming: 5 bases; junction bases outside the gene matches: 5. CDR3 length: 15 amino acids. CDR3: CASSYDRGRRNTIYF. Here the CDR3 DNA reads TGTGCCAGCAGTTACGACAGGGGGCGTCGAAACACCATATATTTT.

This chain links TRBV29-1 with TRBJ2-7; 8 positions agree with TRBD1. The CDR3 is 13 residues long. Losses at the gene ends were 8 bases for V and 7 bases for J; bases not matched to a gene: 13. CDR1 and CDR2 from the germline V gene are SQVTM and ANQGSEA. The CDR3 region has the DNA TGCAGCTTGGACGACAGGGGTGCAAGGGAGCAGTACTTC. Translating gives CSLDDRGAREQYF.

The chain recombines TRBV6-5 with TRBJ1-1, with D perhaps matching TRBD1 (5 bases). Per the germline V gene, CDR1 is MNHEY and CDR2 is SVGAGI. This CDR3 region has 16 residues. V was clipped by 7 bases and J by 1 base, with 19 bases between them. In nucleotides, the CDR3 is TGTGCCAGCAACGAAGACTGGGCGACAGCGAACACTGAAGCTTTCTTT. This codes for CASNEDWATANTEAFF.

This clonotype was counted between two and nine times. The chain links TRBV30 to TRBJ2-7, with 8 bases fitting TRBD1. CDR1 GTSNPN and CDR2 SVGIG come from the germline V gene (reference sequence). The length of the CDR3 is 11 residues. J lost 7 bases, V lost 3 bases, and 2 bases had no gene match. CDR3 nucleotide sequence: TGTGCCTGGAGCACAGGGGGAGAGCAGTACTTC. As protein: CAWSTGGEQYF.